What follows are 3 T cell receptor beta chains derived from one specimen sequenced in a study of shared clonotypes between healthy human individuals. The repertoire was sequenced with immunoSEQ multiplex PCR; TCRdb's copy has only in-frame clones and lacks some. The sample has 450,000 to 500,000 clones, approximately 84% seen once. The specimen was PBMCs. Receptors were obtained from a woman between 35 and 50 years old in good health. Some clones in this sample may be carry-over from other donors' samples.

CDR3 residues: CASSKEPPSSYNEQFF. DNA for the CDR3: TGTGCCAGCAGCAAAGAGCCCCCAAGCTCCTACAATGAGCAGTTCTTC. The chain recombines TRBV5-4 with TRBJ2-1, with D hard to call. Germline CDR1 is SGHNT and CDR2 is YYREEE (reference sequence). The CDR3 totals 16 residues. Trimming left V 4 bases short and J 0 bases short, with 14 bases between.

As concerns this clone: Only one base separates this from a far larger clonotype, so it likely reflects a read error. At the DNA level, this CDR3 is encoded by other sequences in the same sample as well. This chain uses TRBV5-1 with TRBJ2-5; the match to TRBD2 covers 11 bases. V trimming: 4 bases; J trimming: 11 bases; junction bases outside the gene matches: 10. This CDR3 region has 14 residues. CDR1 and CDR2 (germline): SGHRS, YFSETQ. DNA of the CDR3: TGCGCCAGCAGCGGGACTAGCGGTAGTCGAGAGCAGTACTTC. This translates into CASSGTSGSREQYF.

The chain combines TRBV15 with TRBJ2-1; 13 nucleotides match TRBD2. Germline V gene sequence: CDR1 LNHNV, CDR2 YYDKDF (reference sequence). The length of the CDR3 is 17 residues. V lost 2 bases to trimming and J lost 5 bases; unmatched junction nucleotides: 6. The CDR3 DNA sequence: TGTGCCACCAGCAGATCTGGGACTAGCGGGATAGACAATGAGCAGTTCTTC. This sequence encodes CATSRSGTSGIDNEQFF.